The next 28 T cell receptor beta chains were all read from a single sample in a study of T cells in Graves' hyperthyroidism and ophthalmopathy. Amplified TCR beta CDR3 regions came from RNA transcripts. HTBI primers were the set used in a first-round RT-PCR of the TCR CDR3. TCRdb called the multiplex PCR reads again in MiXCR, with one record for every CDR3 protein. Counted here are roughly 500,000 distinct CDR3 sequences, around 42% occurring once; the ten biggest clones make up 19%. Sequences were obtained from peripheral blood or thyroid tissue (not recorded which). The receptors come from an adult woman with Graves' disease, either hyperthyroidism or ophthalmopathy (not recorded which).

The rearrangement links TRBV7-6 to TRBJ2-2; a weak D match, TRBD1 (5 bases). This CDR3 has 15 residues. Germline CDR1 is SGHVS and CDR2 is FNYEAQ. Trimming left V 1 base short and J 3 bases short, with 9 bases between. The chain's CDR3 is CASSLGQSHTGELFF. CDR3 sequence (DNA): TGTGCCAGCAGCTTAGGACAGTCTCACACCGGGGAGCTGTTTTTT.

The chain carries TRBV10-3 and TRBJ1-2; D gene uncertain. Germline CDR1 is ENHRY and CDR2 is SYGVKD. The CDR3 loop spans 15 amino acids. V lost 7 bases to trimming and J lost 8 bases, with 23 bases between them. DNA of the CDR3: TGTGCCATCACACGAGCTGGGAACGACTACGGCGGCTACACCTTC. It is translated as CAITRAGNDYGGYTF.

The chain is built from TRBV7-2 and TRBJ1-4; D remains unclear. Trimming took 4 bases from V and 8 from J, leaving 17 bases between them. The CDR3 consists of 15 residues. Germline loops: CDR1 SGHTA, CDR2 FQGNSA. This CDR3 is CASSSSMSRGEKLFF. The CDR3 coding sequence is TGTGCCAGCAGCTCCAGTATGAGTCGAGGGGAAAAACTGTTTTTT. Complete variable domain (other parts from reference TRBV7-2 and TRBJ1-4): GAGVSQSPSNKVTEKGKDVELRCDPISGHTALYWYRQSLGQGLEFLIYFQGNSAPDKSGLPSDRFSAERTGGSVSTLTIQRTQQEDSAVYLCASSSSMSRGEKLFFGSGTQLSVL.

The chain carries TRBV10-3 and TRBJ1-2, with D hard to call. The V gene lost 2 bases and the J gene lost 6 bases, with 22 bases spanning the gap. CDR1 is ENHRY and CDR2 is SYGVKD in the germline V gene. This CDR3 is 17 amino acids long. The DNA of the CDR3 is TGTGCCATCAGTGAGCGGACGGAACCTCCTATCACGGATGGCTACACCTTC. This codes for CAISERTEPPITDGYTF.

This clonotype was picked up many times. The chain has TRBV11-2 and TRBJ1-4, with D hard to call. V lost 5 bases to trimming and J lost 5 bases, with 9 bases between them. The CDR3 contains 13 residues. CDR1 is SGHAT and CDR2 is FQNNGV in the germline V gene. CDR3 sequence: CASSRERNEKLFF. CDR3 sequence (DNA): TGTGCCAGCAGCCGCGAACGGAATGAAAAACTGTTTTTT.

This clonotype has at least ten counts. This chain uses TRBV7-2 with TRBJ1-2; D gene unclear. CDR1 SGHTA and CDR2 FQGNSA come from the germline V gene. The CDR3 loop spans 13 amino acids. V shed 1 base and J shed 6 bases, with 9 bases lying between them. CDR3 protein: CASSLVSVDGYTF. The CDR3 DNA follows: TGTGCCAGCAGCTTAGTCTCCGTAGATGGCTACACCTTC.

In its sample, this clonotype was seen many times. The CDR3 region has the DNA TGTGCCAGCGGAGTCTATCATGGCGAGCAGTACTTC. This translates into CASGVYHGEQYF. The genes are TRBV2 and TRBJ2-7, with D uncertain. V lost 8 bases, J lost 6 bases, and 14 bases lay in between. Germline CDR1 reads SNHLY; CDR2 reads FYNNEI. The CDR3 is made up of 12 amino acids.

The V gene is TRBV24-1, the J gene TRBJ2-7; TRBD1 agrees at 9 bases. The length of the CDR3 is 16 residues. With V trimmed by 5 bases and J by 4 bases, 11 bases remained unmatched. Looked up from germline, CDR1 is KGHDR and CDR2 is SFDVKD. The DNA for the CDR3 is TGTGCCACCAGTGGGGCGGGGACAGGGAAGCGGTACGAGCAGTACTTC. It encodes CATSGAGTGKRYEQYF.

The chain employs TRBV29-1 and TRBJ1-1; maybe TRBD1 (5 bases). This CDR3 comprises 13 residues. Germline loops: CDR1 SQVTM, CDR2 ANQGSEA. With 6 bases removed from V and 5 bases from J, the gap between germline ends came to 16 bases. The CDR3 DNA follows: TGCAGCGTCAAGACAGCCCGGCATACTGAAGCTTTCTTT. Its translation: CSVKTARHTEAFF.

V is TRBV15 and J is TRBJ2-5, with D possibly matching TRBD2 (6 bases). V was trimmed by 9 bases and J by 5 bases, leaving 13 bases between them. The CDR3 spans 12 residues. Germline V gene sequence: CDR1 LNHNV, CDR2 YYDKDF (reference sequence). The CDR3 is CATRRGEETQYF. For the CDR3, the DNA is TGTGCCACTCGGAGGGGCGAGGAGACCCAGTACTTC.

The V and J genes are TRBV24-1 and TRBJ1-2; TRBD1 is a possible D gene (5 bases). Germline-derived CDR1 and CDR2 are KGHDR and SFDVKD. V lost 4 bases and J lost 2, with 7 bases in between. The CDR3 spans 13 residues. The CDR3 bases are TGTGCCACCAGTGACGGGGGGAACTATGGCTACACCTTC. It encodes CATSDGGNYGYTF.

The rearrangement joins TRBV6-1 to TRBJ1-1, with D possibly being TRBD1 (6 bases). From germline, CDR1 is MNHNS and CDR2 SASEGT. This CDR3 is built from 13 residues. V was cut by 5 bases and J by 7 bases, with 14 bases left in between. The CDR3 DNA sequence: TGTGCCAGCAGTCCCCGACAGGTAGATGAAGCTTTCTTT. Protein sequence: CASSPRQVDEAFF.

This clonotype was detected only a few times. The rearrangement links TRBV25-1 to TRBJ1-2, with TRBD1 as a possible D gene (5 bases). The CDR3 is 13 amino acids. Trimming took 8 bases from V and 2 from J, leaving 12 bases between them. CDR1 MGHDK and CDR2 SYGVNS come from the germline V gene. CDR3 sequence: CASRRGENYGYTF. CDR3 DNA sequence: TGTGCCAGCCGCCGGGGGGAGAACTATGGCTACACCTTC.

The chain links TRBV9 to TRBJ1-4; D is undetermined. This CDR3 comprises 14 residues. V was clipped by 5 bases and J by 8 bases, with 16 bases between them. Germline V gives CDR1 SGDLS, CDR2 YYNGEE. The CDR3 coding sequence is TGTGCCAGCAGTGCAACGGACCTCCGCGAAAAACTGTTTTTT. Amino acids: CASSATDLREKLFF.

This clonotype was seen many times. This chain connects TRBV5-8 to TRBJ2-5; possibly TRBD1 for D (5 bases). This CDR3 is 16 amino acids long. Germline assignment: CDR1 SGHTS and CDR2 YDEGEE. V dropped 4 bases and J dropped 1 base, with 17 bases sitting between them. CDR3 DNA: TGTGCCAGCAGCCCCCCTTTGGCAGGGTTCCAAGAGACCCAGTACTTC. Translating it yields CASSPPLAGFQETQYF.

This clonotype was counted between two and nine times. The chain recombines TRBV29-1 with TRBJ2-6, with D perhaps being TRBD1 or TRBD2 (5 bases each). V was trimmed by 4 bases and J by 0 bases, leaving 16 bases between them. Germline lookup yields CDR1 SQVTM and CDR2 ANQGSEA. This CDR3 spans 17 amino acids. This CDR3 is CSVVQGVPSSGANVLTF. CDR3 DNA sequence: TGCAGCGTTGTCCAGGGAGTTCCTAGCTCTGGGGCCAACGTCCTGACTTTC.

This clonotype was detected ten times or more. The V gene is TRBV6-5, the J gene TRBJ2-7; 8 bases map to TRBD1. This CDR3 region has 15 residues. V lost 3 bases and J lost 2; bases outside the gene matches: 6. In germline, CDR1 is MNHEY, CDR2 SVGAGI. This CDR3 is CASSYLGQGPYEQYF. The DNA for the CDR3 is TGTGCCAGCAGTTATCTCGGACAGGGACCCTACGAGCAGTACTTC.

V and J are TRBV10-3 and TRBJ2-5, with 9 bases fitting TRBD1. The V and J ends lost 6 bases and 5 bases, in that order; junction bases with no gene match: 4. CDR1 ENHRY and CDR2 SYGVKD come from the germline V gene. The CDR3 has 13 residues. CDR3 region: CAISAGTGETQYF. In DNA form, the CDR3 reads TGTGCCATCAGCGCCGGGACAGGGGAGACCCAGTACTTC.

Comment on this clonotype: The final CDR3 position lacks the conserved phenylalanine or tryptophan, pointing to a likely read error. The DNA is left out, because the CDR3 cannot be placed on it with certainty; the CDR3 is given as TCRdb lists it. The chain recombines TRBV2 with TRBJ1-1. Germline values: CDR1 SNHLY, CDR2 FYNNEI. The CDR3 has 9 amino acids, counting both end residues. The CDR3: CASTLKGFS.

The CDR3 is CAITGQGEDGYTF. The CDR3 DNA sequence: TGTGCCATCACGGGACAGGGCGAAGATGGCTACACCTTC. The V gene is TRBV10-3, the J gene TRBJ1-2, with 9 nucleotides matching TRBD1. The CDR3 contains 13 residues. After removal of 7 bases from V and 6 bases from J, the junction contained 6 bases not matched to a gene. CDR1 is ENHRY and CDR2 is SYGVKD in the germline V gene.

For this clonotype: A junction end diverges from the germline sequence, so it may reflect a read error. This chain connects TRBV10-3 to TRBJ1-1, with TRBD1 identical over 8 bases. The length of the CDR3 is 13 residues. Germline V gene sequence: CDR1 ENHRY, CDR2 SYGVKD. Here the CDR3 reads CATSEDRAGSAFF. CDR3 coding DNA: TGTGCCACCAGTGAGGACAGGGCTGGCTCGGCTTTCTTT.

The V and J genes are TRBV28 and TRBJ2-5, with 7 bases that match TRBD1. Germline V gives CDR1 MDHEN, CDR2 SYDVKM. The CDR3 runs to 14 residues. V lost 7 bases to trimming and J lost 7 bases; unmatched junction nucleotides: 12. The CDR3 DNA reads as TGTGCCAGCATGGCAAACAGGGGAGTTGGGACCCAGTACTTC. Its protein product is CASMANRGVGTQYF. Supplemented by reference TRBV28 and TRBJ2-5, the full variable domain reads DVKVTQSSRYLVKRTGEKVFLECVQDMDHENMFWYRQDPGLGLRLIYFSYDVKMKEKGDIPEGYSVSREKKERFSLILESASTNQTSMYLCASMANRGVGTQYFGPGTRLLVL.

This clonotype appeared a single time. The junction shows a germline mismatch at one end, possibly a read error. This chain connects TRBV7-8 to TRBJ1-1; possible D gene TRBD1, 6 bases. The CDR3 totals 14 residues. The V gene's germline CDR1 is SGHVS and CDR2 FQNEAQ. CDR3 protein: CASSATGPNTVAFF. CDR3 DNA: TGCGCCAGCAGCGCAACAGGGCCCAACACTGTAGCTTTCTTT.

This chain uses TRBV28 with TRBJ2-2; D uncertain. V lost 5 bases to trimming and J lost 1 base, with 17 bases between them. The CDR3 is made up of 17 amino acids. Germline-derived CDR1 and CDR2 are MDHEN and SYDVKM. The CDR3 DNA reads as TGTGCCAGCAGTCCCCCCCTGGTTGGGCAGAACACCGGGGAGCTGTTTTTT. Protein product: CASSPPLVGQNTGELFF. Full variable domain (rest looked up from reference TRBV28 and TRBJ2-2): DVKVTQSSRYLVKRTGEKVFLECVQDMDHENMFWYRQDPGLGLRLIYFSYDVKMKEKGDIPEGYSVSREKKERFSLILESASTNQTSMYLCASSPPLVGQNTGELFFGEGSRLTVL.

This chain links TRBV10-3 with TRBJ2-5; TRBD1 aligns across 10 bases. Germline V lookup: CDR1 ENHRY, CDR2 SYGVKD. This CDR3 has 14 amino acids. V dropped 4 bases and J dropped 5; count of bases not matched to a gene: 4. CDR3 in amino acids: CAISGQGAGETQYF. CDR3 DNA: TGTGCCATCAGTGGACAGGGGGCGGGGGAGACCCAGTACTTC.

Concerning this clonotype itself: Relative to the germline gene, one junction end is altered; a read error may explain this. The V call is TRBV7-9, the J call TRBJ2-2; D is unclear. CDR3 length equals 15 residues. Germline CDR1 SEHNR, CDR2 FQNEAQ (reference sequence). CDR3 sequence: CASSLVGSPAGELFF. The CDR3 nucleotides are TGTGCTAGCAGCTTAGTCGGCAGTCCGGCCGGGGAGCTGTTTTTT.

This clonotype was found many times. The chain links TRBV7-9 to TRBJ2-7; TRBD2 agrees at 10 bases. The CDR3 is made up of 16 amino acids. The germline V gene has CDR1 SEHNR and CDR2 FQNEAQ (reference sequence). J gave up 5 bases and V 1 base, and 8 bases lay outside the gene matches. The CDR3 spells CASSLEGSGRAHEQYF. CDR3 coding DNA: TGTGCCAGCAGCTTAGAGGGAAGCGGGAGGGCCCACGAGCAGTACTTC.

This clonotype turned up a few times. The chain's CDR3 is CASSLWTGGRVMNTEAFF. CDR3 coding DNA: TGTGCCAGCAGCTTGTGGACAGGGGGAAGAGTCATGAACACTGAAGCTTTCTTT. The chain has TRBV5-4 and TRBJ1-1, with TRBD1 identical over 10 bases. The V and J ends lost 1 base and 0 bases, in that order; junction bases with no gene match: 9. In germline, CDR1 is SGHNT, CDR2 YYREEE (reference sequence). The CDR3 runs to 18 residues. The variable domain in full, with the rest retrieved from reference TRBV5-4 and TRBJ1-1, is ETGVTQSPTHLIKTRGQQVTLRCSSQSGHNTVSWYQQALGQGPQFIFQYYREEENGRGNFPPRFSGLQFPNYSSELNVNALELDDSALYLCASSLWTGGRVMNTEAFFGQGTRLTVV.